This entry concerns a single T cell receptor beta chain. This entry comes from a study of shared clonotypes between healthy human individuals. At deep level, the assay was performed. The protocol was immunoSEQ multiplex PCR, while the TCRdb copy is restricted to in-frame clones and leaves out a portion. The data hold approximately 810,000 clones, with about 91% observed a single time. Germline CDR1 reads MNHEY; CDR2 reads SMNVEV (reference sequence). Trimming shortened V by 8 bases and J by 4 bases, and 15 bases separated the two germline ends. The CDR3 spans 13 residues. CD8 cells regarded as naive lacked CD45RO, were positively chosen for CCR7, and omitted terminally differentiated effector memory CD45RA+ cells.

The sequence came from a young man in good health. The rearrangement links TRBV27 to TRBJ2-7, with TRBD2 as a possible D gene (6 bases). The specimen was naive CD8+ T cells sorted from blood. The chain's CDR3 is CASSPEGPYEQYF. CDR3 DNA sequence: TGTGCCAGCTCGCCGGAGGGGCCGTACGAGCAGTACTTC.